These 12 T cell receptor beta chains share one sample of origin, sequenced in a study of blood T cell repertoires in COVID-19. Generated by immunoSEQ multiplex PCR, the TCRdb table keeps only in-frame clones and is missing some. The sample holds under 250,000 clones, 84% seen once. Specimen: peripheral blood. These receptors were obtained from a woman between 35 and 50 years old who had recovered from COVID-19.

This clone came up a few times. The chain links TRBV12-3 or TRBV12-4 to TRBJ1-2, with 7 bases fitting TRBD1. V shed 2 bases, J shed 6 bases, and the junction held 3 bases outside the gene matches. There are 13 residues in the CDR3. Here the CDR3 reads CASSLYRGHGYTF. The CDR3 region has the DNA TGTGCCAGCAGTTTATACAGGGGACATGGCTACACCTTC.

The chain recombines TRBV20-1 with TRBJ1-2; D is uncertain. The CDR3 spans 11 residues. Trimming removed 3 bases at V and 7 bases at J, with 9 bases between. The germline CDR1 and CDR2 sequences are DFQATT and SNEGSKA (reference sequence). CDR3 sequence (DNA): TGCAGTGCTAGGATAGTTGGTGGCTACACCTTC. Amino acid sequence: CSARIVGGYTF.

This clone was seen once. The rearrangement uses TRBV28 and TRBJ1-5; 7 bases fit TRBD1. V lost 3 bases to trimming and J lost 7 bases; unmatched junction nucleotides: 6. Per germline, CDR1 MDHEN and CDR2 SYDVKM. This CDR3 spans 14 amino acids. CDR3 in amino acids: CASSFRDSGQPQHF. The CDR3 DNA sequence: TGTGCCAGCAGTTTCCGGGACAGCGGGCAGCCCCAGCATTTT.

V usage is TRBV18 and J usage is TRBJ1-1; 7 nucleotides line up with TRBD1. CDR3 length: 14 amino acids. CDR1 is KGHSH, CDR2 LQKENI, per germline. V was clipped by 4 bases and J by 0 bases; unmatched bases: 2. This CDR3 is CASSQGAVNTEAFF. In DNA form, the CDR3 reads TGTGCCAGCTCACAGGGGGCCGTGAACACTGAAGCTTTCTTT.

This clone has just one count. V and J are TRBV7-9 and TRBJ1-1, with D uncertain. Deletions cut 2 bases from V and 3 bases from J, with 19 bases between. The CDR3 is made up of 17 amino acids. Germline assignment: CDR1 SEHNR and CDR2 FQNEAQ (reference sequence). The CDR3: CASSLSPIGKEHTEAFF. The CDR3 DNA sequence: TGTGCCAGCAGCTTATCACCCATAGGTAAGGAGCACACTGAAGCTTTCTTT.

V is TRBV5-1 and J is TRBJ2-1; D not certain. The CDR3 is made up of 15 amino acids. Germline CDR1 is SGHRS and CDR2 is YFSETQ. V shed 4 bases and J shed 5 bases, with 16 bases lying between them. In nucleotides, the CDR3 is TGCGCCAGCAGCCTAGGAGACCGTCCCCACAATGAGCAGTTCTTC. Translated: CASSLGDRPHNEQFF.

To note about this clone: The sample carries other DNA sequences with the same CDR3. The chain has TRBV11-2 and TRBJ1-2, with 7 bases matching TRBD1. CDR3 length: 13 residues. V shed 8 bases, J shed 4 bases, and the junction held 7 bases outside the gene matches. The V gene's germline CDR1 is SGHAT and CDR2 FQNNGV. CDR3 sequence: CASRGQVGYGYTF. As DNA, the CDR3 is TGTGCCAGCCGCGGACAGGTGGGCTATGGCTACACCTTC. Using reference TRBV11-2 and TRBJ1-2 for the parts outside the CDR3, the full variable domain is EAGVAQSPRYKIIEKRQSVAFWCNPISGHATLYWYQQILGQGPKLLIQFQNNGVVDDSQLPKDRFSAERLKGVDSTLKIQPAKLEDSAVYLCASRGQVGYGYTFGSGTRLTVV.

This sequence joins TRBV5-3 and TRBJ1-3; TRBD1 agrees at 7 bases. TRBV5-3 qualifies as an ORF whose function is uncertain. This CDR3 has 15 residues. Germline trimming cut 4 bases from V and 6 bases from J; bases unmatched to any gene: 10. In DNA form, the CDR3 reads TGTGCCAGAAGCCCTCCGGGACAGCTATTAAACACCATATATTTT. It yields the protein CARSPPGQLLNTIYF.

The CDR3 is CASSPAGGRRYEQYF. As DNA, the CDR3 is TGTGCCAGCAGTCCCGCGGGGGGGCGTCGTTACGAGCAGTACTTC. The rearrangement uses TRBV27 and TRBJ2-7; TRBD2 matches at 9 bases. Looked up from germline, CDR1 is MNHEY and CDR2 is SMNVEV (reference sequence). J was trimmed by 4 bases and V by 5 bases; bases with no gene match: 9. The CDR3 totals 15 residues.

The rearrangement uses TRBV7-9 and TRBJ2-4; TRBD1 aligns across 10 bases. The length of the CDR3 is 16 residues. Germline V lookup: CDR1 SEHNR, CDR2 FQNEAQ (reference sequence). J gave up 0 bases and V 3 bases, and 2 bases lay outside the gene matches. The chain's CDR3 is CASSFDRGLAKNIQYF. The CDR3 coding sequence is TGTGCCAGCAGCTTTGACAGGGGGCTAGCCAAAAACATTCAGTACTTC. The whole variable domain, filled in from reference TRBV7-9 and TRBJ2-4, reads DTGVSQNPRHKITKRGQNVTFRCDPISEHNRLYWYRQTLGQGPEFLTYFQNEAQLEKSRLLSDRFSAERPKGSFSTLEIQRTEQGDSAMYLCASSFDRGLAKNIQYFGAGTRLSVL.

This clone was seen more than once but under ten times. The identical CDR3 is also encoded by other nucleotide sequences in the sample. The chain employs TRBV7-9 and TRBJ1-2; tentatively, D is TRBD1 (5 bases). The CDR3 has 12 amino acids. Trimming pared 5 bases from V and 4 bases from J, leaving 8 bases between. Germline V gene lookup returns CDR1 SEHNR and CDR2 FQNEAQ (reference sequence). In DNA form, the CDR3 reads TGTGCCAGCAGCCTTGACAGCTATGGCTACACCTTC. Residues: CASSLDSYGYTF. Complete variable domain (other parts from reference TRBV7-9 and TRBJ1-2): DTGVSQNPRHKITKRGQNVTFRCDPISEHNRLYWYRQTLGQGPEFLTYFQNEAQLEKSRLLSDRFSAERPKGSFSTLEIQRTEQGDSAMYLCASSLDSYGYTFGSGTRLTVV.

CDR3 loop: CSASGGLAGGTNTGELFF. CDR3 in DNA: TGCAGTGCTAGTGGGGGACTAGCGGGGGGTACGAACACCGGGGAGCTGTTTTTT. The V and J genes are TRBV20-1 and TRBJ2-2, with 15 bases identical to TRBD2. V shed 3 bases, J shed 0 bases, and the junction held 5 bases outside the gene matches. This CDR3 contains 18 residues. Germline V CDR1 and CDR2: DFQATT, SNEGSKA (reference sequence).